This T cell receptor beta chain was identified during a study of Graves' ophthalmopathy and Graves' hyperthyroidism. Trimming removed 6 bases from V and 7 bases from J, with 9 bases in between. The CDR3 contains 11 residues. Amplified material comprised TCR beta CDR3 regions derived from RNA transcripts. First-round RT-PCR used HTBI primers; second-round multiplex PCR followed. One entry per CDR3 protein results from TCRdb running MiXCR on the multiplex PCR reads. The sample has about 380,000 distinct CDR3 sequences, 15% seen once. Stable hyperthyroidism denotes an absence of ophthalmopathy throughout 18 months of follow-up. Excluded were patients with other autoimmune diseases, uncontrolled infections, pregnancy or lactation. The PBMCs had their origin in 10 ml of fresh peripheral blood. The study's findings and limits: Distinction of ophthalmopathy from stable hyperthyroidism by a 13-signature model reached approximately 88% sensitivity and 81.08% specificity.

This clonotype was seen repeatedly, ten times or more. The antigen is unknown. Sequencing was carried out using peripheral blood. The J gene is TRBJ1-1, the V gene TRBV12-3 or TRBV12-4; D call uncertain. This receptor was identified in a woman under 30 with stable Graves' hyperthyroidism. Written as DNA, the CDR3 is TGTGCCAGCAGCTTGGGGTTTGAAGCTTTCTTT. Translating gives CASSLGFEAFF.